This T cell receptor (beta chain) was identified in a study of blood T cells in healthy people across ages. Primed by a sample-barcoded 5' primer and a J-beta primer mix, a second PCR proceeded for about 6 to 12 cycles. TCRdb independently ran MiXCR on the 5' RACE reads; one entry per CDR3 protein. This sample has under 800,000 distinct CDR3 sequences, with roughly 21% found just once. Those donating, healthy Caucasian individuals from Russia, were aged roughly 6 to 90. This CDR3 contains 16 residues. This clonotype came up a few times. One end of the junction varies from germline; a read error may be responsible.

Sequenced material: blood. The genes are TRBV12-3 or TRBV12-4 and TRBJ2-4; TRBD2 matches at 9 bases. The clonotype comes from a man aged 70-80 years in good health. CDR3 nucleotides: TGTGCCAGCAGTTGGGGGACTAGCAGAGCCGAAAACATTCAGTACTTC. Residues: CASSWGTSRAENIQYF.